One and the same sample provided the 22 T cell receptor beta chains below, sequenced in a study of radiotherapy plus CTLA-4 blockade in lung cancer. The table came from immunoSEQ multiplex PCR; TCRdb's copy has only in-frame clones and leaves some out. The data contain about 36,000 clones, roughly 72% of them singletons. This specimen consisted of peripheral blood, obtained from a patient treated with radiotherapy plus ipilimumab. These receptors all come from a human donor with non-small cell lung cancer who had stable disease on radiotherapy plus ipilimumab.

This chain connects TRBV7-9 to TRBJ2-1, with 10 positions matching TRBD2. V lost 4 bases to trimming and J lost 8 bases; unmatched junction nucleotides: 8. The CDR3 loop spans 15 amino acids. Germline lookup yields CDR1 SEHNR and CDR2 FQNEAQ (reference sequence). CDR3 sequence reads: CASSSRSGGAHEQFF. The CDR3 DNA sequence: TGTGCCAGCAGCTCCCGCAGCGGGGGGGCCCATGAGCAGTTCTTC.

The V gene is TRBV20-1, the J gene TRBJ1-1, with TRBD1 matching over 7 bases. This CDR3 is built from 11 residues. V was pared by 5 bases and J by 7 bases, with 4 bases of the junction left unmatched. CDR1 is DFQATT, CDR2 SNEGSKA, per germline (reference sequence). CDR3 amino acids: CSASTGVEAFF. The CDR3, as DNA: TGCAGTGCTTCTACAGGGGTTGAAGCTTTCTTT.

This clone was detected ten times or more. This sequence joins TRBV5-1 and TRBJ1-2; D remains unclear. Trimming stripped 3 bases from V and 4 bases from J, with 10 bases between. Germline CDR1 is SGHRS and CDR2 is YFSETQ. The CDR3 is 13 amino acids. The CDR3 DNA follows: TGCGCCAGCAGCTACAGTCCTTCCTATGGCTACACCTTC. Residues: CASSYSPSYGYTF.

CDR3 coding DNA: TGTGCCAGCAGTCCGACAGGGGTAACAACTAATGAAAAACTGTTTTTT. Protein: CASSPTGVTTNEKLFF. The chain links TRBV27 to TRBJ1-4; 8 positions agree with TRBD1. The V gene's germline CDR1 is MNHEY and CDR2 SMNVEV (reference sequence). Trimming at V came to 5 bases and at J to 0 bases, leaving 5 bases not matched to a gene. This CDR3 has 16 residues.

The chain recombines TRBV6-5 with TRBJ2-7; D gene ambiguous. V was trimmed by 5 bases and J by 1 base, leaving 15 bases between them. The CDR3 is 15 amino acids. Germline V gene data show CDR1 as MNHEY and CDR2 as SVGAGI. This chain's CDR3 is CASSARSTVSYEQYF. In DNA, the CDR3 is TGTGCCAGCAGTGCCCGGTCGACTGTTTCCTACGAGCAGTACTTC.

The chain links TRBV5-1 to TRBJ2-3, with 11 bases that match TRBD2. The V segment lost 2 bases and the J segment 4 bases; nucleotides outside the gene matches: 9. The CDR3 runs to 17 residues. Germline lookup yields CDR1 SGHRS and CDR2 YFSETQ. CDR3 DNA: TGCGCCAGCAGCTTTACTAGCGGGGGCCGGGGTGCAGATACGCAGTATTTT. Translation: CASSFTSGGRGADTQYF.

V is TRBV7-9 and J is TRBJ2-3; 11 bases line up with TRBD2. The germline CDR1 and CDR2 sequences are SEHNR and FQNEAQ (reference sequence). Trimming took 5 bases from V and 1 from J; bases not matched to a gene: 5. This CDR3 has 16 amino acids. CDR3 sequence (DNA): TGTGCCAGCAGCCAACTAGCGGGGGCAGGCACAGATACGCAGTATTTT. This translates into CASSQLAGAGTDTQYF.

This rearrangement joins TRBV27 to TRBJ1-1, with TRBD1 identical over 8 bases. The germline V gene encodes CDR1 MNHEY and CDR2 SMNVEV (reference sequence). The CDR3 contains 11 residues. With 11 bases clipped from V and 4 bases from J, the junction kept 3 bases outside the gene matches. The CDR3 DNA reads TGTGCCGTCGACAGGGGCACTGAAGCTTTCTTT. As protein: CAVDRGTEAFF.

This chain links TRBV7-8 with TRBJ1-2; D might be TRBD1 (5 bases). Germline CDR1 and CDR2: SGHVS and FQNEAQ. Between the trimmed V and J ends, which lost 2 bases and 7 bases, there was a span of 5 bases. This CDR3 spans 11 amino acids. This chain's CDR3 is CASSLQGGYTF. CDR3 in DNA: TGTGCCAGCAGCTTACAGGGTGGCTACACCTTC.

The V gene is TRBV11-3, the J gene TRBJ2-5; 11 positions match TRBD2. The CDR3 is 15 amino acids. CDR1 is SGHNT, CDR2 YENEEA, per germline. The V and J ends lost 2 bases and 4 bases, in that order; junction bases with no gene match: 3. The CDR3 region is CASSLRLAGGETQYF. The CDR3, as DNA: TGTGCCAGCAGCTTAAGGCTAGCGGGGGGAGAGACCCAGTACTTC.

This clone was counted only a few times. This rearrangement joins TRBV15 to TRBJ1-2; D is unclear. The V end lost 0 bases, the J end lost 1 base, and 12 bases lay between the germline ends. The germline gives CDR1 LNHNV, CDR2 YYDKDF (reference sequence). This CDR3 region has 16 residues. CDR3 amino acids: CATSRDSGTINYGYTF. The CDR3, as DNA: TGTGCCACCAGCAGAGATTCAGGAACCATTAACTATGGCTACACCTTC.

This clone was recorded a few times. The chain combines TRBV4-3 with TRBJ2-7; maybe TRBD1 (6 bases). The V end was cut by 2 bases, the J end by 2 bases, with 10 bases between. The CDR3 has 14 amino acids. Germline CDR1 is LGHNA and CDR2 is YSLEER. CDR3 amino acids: CASSQQGQTYEQYF. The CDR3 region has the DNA TGCGCCAGCAGCCAACAAGGACAGACCTACGAGCAGTACTTC.

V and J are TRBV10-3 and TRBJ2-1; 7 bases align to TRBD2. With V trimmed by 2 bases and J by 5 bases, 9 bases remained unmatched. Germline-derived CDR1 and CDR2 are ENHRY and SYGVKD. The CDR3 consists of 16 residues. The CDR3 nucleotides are TGTGCCATCAGTGAGAGGGGTAGCGGGTTTAACAATGAGCAGTTCTTC. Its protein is CAISERGSGFNNEQFF.

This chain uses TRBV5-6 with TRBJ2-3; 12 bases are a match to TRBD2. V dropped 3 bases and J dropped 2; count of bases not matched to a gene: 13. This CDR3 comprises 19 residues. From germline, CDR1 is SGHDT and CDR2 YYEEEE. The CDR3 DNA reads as TGTGCCAGCAGCTGGACCGGGACTAGCGGGTTGAGTCTCACAGATACGCAGTATTTT. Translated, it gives CASSWTGTSGLSLTDTQYF.

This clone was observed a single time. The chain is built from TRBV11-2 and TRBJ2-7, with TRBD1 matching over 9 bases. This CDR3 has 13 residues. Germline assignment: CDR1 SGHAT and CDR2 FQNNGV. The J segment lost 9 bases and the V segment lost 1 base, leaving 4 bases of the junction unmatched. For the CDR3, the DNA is TGTGCCAGCAGCTTAGGATGGGGACAGGGGCAGTACTTC. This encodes CASSLGWGQGQYF.

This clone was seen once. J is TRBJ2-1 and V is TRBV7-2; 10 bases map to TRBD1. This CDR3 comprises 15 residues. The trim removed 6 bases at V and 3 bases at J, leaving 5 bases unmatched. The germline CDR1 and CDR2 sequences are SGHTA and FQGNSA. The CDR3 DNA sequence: TGTGCCAGCAGTCGGGGGACAGGGGTCTACAATGAGCAGTTCTTC. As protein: CASSRGTGVYNEQFF.

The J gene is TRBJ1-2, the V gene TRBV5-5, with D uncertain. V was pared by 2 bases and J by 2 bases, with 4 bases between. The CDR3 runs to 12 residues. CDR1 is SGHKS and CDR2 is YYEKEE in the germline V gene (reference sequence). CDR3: CASSFMNYGYTF. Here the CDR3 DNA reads TGTGCCAGCAGCTTTATGAACTATGGCTACACCTTC.

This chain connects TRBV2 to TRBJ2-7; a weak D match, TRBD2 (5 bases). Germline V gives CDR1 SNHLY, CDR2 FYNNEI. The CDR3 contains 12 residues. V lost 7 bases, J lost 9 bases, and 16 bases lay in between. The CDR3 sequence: CASKKTHEGQYF. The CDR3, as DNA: TGTGCCAGCAAAAAAACCCATGAGGGGCAGTACTTC.

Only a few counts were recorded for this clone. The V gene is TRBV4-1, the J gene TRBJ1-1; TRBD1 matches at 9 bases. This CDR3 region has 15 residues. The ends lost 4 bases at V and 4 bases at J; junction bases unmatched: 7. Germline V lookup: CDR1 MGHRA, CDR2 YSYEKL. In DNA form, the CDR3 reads TGCGCCAGCAGCCCTGGGGACAGGGCGGTCACTGAAGCTTTCTTT. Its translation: CASSPGDRAVTEAFF.

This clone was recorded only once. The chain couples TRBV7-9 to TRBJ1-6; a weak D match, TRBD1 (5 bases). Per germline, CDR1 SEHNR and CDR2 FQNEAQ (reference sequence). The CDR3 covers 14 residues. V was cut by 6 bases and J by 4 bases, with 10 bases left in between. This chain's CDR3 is CASSSQGYNSPLHF. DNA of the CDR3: TGTGCCAGCAGTTCGCAGGGTTATAATTCACCCCTCCACTTT.

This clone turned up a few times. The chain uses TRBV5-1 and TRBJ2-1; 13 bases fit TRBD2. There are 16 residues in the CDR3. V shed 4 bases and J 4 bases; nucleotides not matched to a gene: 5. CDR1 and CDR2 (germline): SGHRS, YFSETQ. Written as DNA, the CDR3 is TGCGCCAGCAGCGGGAGGACTAGCGGGGGATACAATGAGCAGTTCTTC. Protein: CASSGRTSGGYNEQFF.

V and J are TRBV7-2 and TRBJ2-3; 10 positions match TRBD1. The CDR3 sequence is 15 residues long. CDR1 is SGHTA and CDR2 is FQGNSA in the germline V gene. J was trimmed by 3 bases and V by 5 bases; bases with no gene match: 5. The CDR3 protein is CASSPGQGPTDTQYF. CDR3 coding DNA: TGTGCCAGCAGCCCGGGACAGGGGCCGACAGATACGCAGTATTTT. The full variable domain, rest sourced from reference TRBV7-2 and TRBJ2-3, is GAGVSQSPSNKVTEKGKDVELRCDPISGHTALYWYRQSLGQGLEFLIYFQGNSAPDKSGLPSDRFSAERTGGSVSTLTIQRTQQEDSAVYLCASSPGQGPTDTQYFGPGTRLTVL.